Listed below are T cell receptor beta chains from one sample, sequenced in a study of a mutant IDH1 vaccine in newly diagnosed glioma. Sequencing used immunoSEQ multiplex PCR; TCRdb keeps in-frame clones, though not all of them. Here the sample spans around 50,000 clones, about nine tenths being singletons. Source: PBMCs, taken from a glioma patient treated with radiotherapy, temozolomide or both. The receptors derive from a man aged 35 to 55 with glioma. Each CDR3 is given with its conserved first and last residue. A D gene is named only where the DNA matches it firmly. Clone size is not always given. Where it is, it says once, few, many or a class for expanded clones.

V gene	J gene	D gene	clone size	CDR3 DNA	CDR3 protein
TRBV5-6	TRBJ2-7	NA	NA	TGTGCCAGCAGCTTGACTGGAACCTACGAGCAGTACTTC	CASSLTGTYEQYF
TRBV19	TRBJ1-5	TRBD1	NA	TGTGCCAGTAGCCAACCCCGGACAGGGGGTGGTCAGCCCCAGCATTTT	CASSQPRTGGGQPQHF
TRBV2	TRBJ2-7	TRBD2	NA	TGTGCCAGCAGTGAAGGACTAGCTTCCTACGAGCAGTACTTC	CASSEGLASYEQYF
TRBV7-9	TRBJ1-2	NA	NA	TGTGCCAGCAGCTTAACAGCTGGCTATGGCTACACCTTC	CASSLTAGYGYTF
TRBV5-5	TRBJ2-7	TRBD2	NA	TGTGCCAGCAGCTCCGGGACTAGCGTTGCCTACGAGCAGTACTTC	CASSSGTSVAYEQYF
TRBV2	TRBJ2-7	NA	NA	TGTGCCAGCAGTCCTCGCGGGGCTAGCTATGTCGAGCAGTACTTC	CASSPRGASYVEQYF
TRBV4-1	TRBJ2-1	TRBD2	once	TGCGCCAGCAGCGGCTCCGGGAGGGGCAATGAGCAGTTCTTC	CASSGSGRGNEQFF
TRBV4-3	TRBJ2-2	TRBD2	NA	TGCGCCAGCAGCCAAGATGTCCCGGGACTAGCGGAACTCACCGGGGAGCTGTTTTTT	CASSQDVPGLAELTGELFF
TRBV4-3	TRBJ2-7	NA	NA	TGCGCCAGCAGCCAAGTAATAGGGGCCTCCTACGAGCAGTACTTC	CASSQVIGASYEQYF
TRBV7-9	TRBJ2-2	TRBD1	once	TGTGCCAGCAGCCCACACCGACAGGGGAGGTCAGCCGGGGAGCTGTTTTTT	CASSPHRQGRSAGELFF
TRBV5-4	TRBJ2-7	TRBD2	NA	TGTGCCAGCAGCTCCCGGGAGACTAGCGGTTCCTACGAGCAGTACTTC	CASSSRETSGSYEQYF
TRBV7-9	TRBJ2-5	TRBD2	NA	TGTGCCAGCAGCCCACCGAGCGGGAGGGCCTGGGAGACCCAGTACTTC	CASSPPSGRAWETQYF
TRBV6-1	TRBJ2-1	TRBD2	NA	TGTGCCTCCCCGGGGGAGGGCTACAATGAGCAGTTCTTC	CASPGEGYNEQFF
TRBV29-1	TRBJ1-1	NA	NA	TGCAGCGTTGAAGATTGGGGAGGAGGGGCCCGTGGTAGGACTGAAGCTTTCTTT	CSVEDWGGGARGRTEAFF
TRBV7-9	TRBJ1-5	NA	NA	TGTGCCAGCAGCTTTGGAGTCGATCAGCCCCAGCATTTT	CASSFGVDQPQHF
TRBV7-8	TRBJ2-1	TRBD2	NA	TGTGCCAGCAGCTTAACTGTCCTAGCGGGACGCGAGCAGTTCTTC	CASSLTVLAGREQFF
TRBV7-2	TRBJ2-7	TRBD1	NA	TGTGCCAGCCGGGACAGGAATTTCTACGAGCAGTACTTC	CASRDRNFYEQYF
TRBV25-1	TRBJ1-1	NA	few	TGTGCCAGCAGTGAGCGGACTGAAGCTTTCTTT	CASSERTEAFF
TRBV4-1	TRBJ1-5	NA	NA	TGCGCCAGCAGCCAAGGAAGATCGTATAGCAATCAGCCCCAGCATTTT	CASSQGRSYSNQPQHF
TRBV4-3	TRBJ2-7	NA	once	TGCGCCAGCAGCCAAGATGAAGATGGTGTTTACGAGCAGTACTTC	CASSQDEDGVYEQYF
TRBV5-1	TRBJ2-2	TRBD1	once	TGCGCCAGTACAAGAGGGACAGGGACCACCGGGGAGCTGTTTTTT	CASTRGTGTTGELFF
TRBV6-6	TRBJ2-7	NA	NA	TGTGCCAGCAGTTCCCCTCCCGGAAACTCCTACGAGCAGTACTTC	CASSSPPGNSYEQYF
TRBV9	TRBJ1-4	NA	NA	TGTGCCAGCAGCCCCCAAGCCAGGGAATATGAAAAACTGTTTTTT	CASSPQAREYEKLFF
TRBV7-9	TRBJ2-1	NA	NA	TGTGCCAGCAGCTCACCCGTAGAGGGGAGCTCCTACAATGAGCAGTTCTTC	CASSSPVEGSSYNEQFF
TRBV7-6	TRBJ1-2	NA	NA	TGTGCCAGCAGCTTAGACGGCAGGGCAGATTATGGCTACACCTTC	CASSLDGRADYGYTF
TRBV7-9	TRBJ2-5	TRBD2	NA	TGTGCCAGCAGCTTCGCGAGAGTAAGGCTAGCGGGAGTAGCGGAGACCCAGTACTTC	CASSFARVRLAGVAETQYF
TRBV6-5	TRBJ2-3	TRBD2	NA	TGTGCCAGCAGTTACGGGACTAGCGGTAGCACAGATACGCAGTATTTT	CASSYGTSGSTDTQYF
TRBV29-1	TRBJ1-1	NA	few	TGCAGCGTTGTCGAAAAGAACACTGAAGCTTTCTTT	CSVVEKNTEAFF
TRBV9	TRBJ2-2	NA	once	TGTGCCAGCAGCGTAGGAGGCAGGGCCAACACCGGGGAGCTGTTTTTT	CASSVGGRANTGELFF
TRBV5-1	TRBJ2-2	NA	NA	TGCGCCAGCAGCTTGGCTGTATCCGGGGAGCTGTTTTTT	CASSLAVSGELFF
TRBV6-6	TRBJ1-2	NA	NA	TGTGCCAGCAGTTACCTCCTGACAGGCGGCTACACCTTC	CASSYLLTGGYTF
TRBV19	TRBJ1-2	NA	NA	TGTGCCAGTAGTCTCTTCGGGGTCTATGGCTACACCTTC	CASSLFGVYGYTF
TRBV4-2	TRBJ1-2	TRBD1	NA	TGTGCCAGCAGCCAGGCAACCGGGACAGGGGATGGGGGCTACACCTTC	CASSQATGTGDGGYTF
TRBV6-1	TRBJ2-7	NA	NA	TGTGCCAGCAGTGAAGATCTGGGCACGGCGGGCGAGCAGTACTTC	CASSEDLGTAGEQYF
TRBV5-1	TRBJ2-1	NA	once	TGCGCCAGCCGACTATTAGCGGCCACCTACAATGAGCAGTTCTTC	CASRLLAATYNEQFF
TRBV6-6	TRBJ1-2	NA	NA	TGTGCCAGCACCGACGGGGCGGGGGTTTACTATGGCTACACCTTC	CASTDGAGVYYGYTF
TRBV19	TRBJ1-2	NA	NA	TGTGCCAGTAGTACACCCCCTCTAGATGGCTACACCTTC	CASSTPPLDGYTF
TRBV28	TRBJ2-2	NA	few	TGTGCCAGCCCGGGAAACACCGGGGAGCTGTTTTTT	CASPGNTGELFF
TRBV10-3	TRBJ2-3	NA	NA	TGTGCCGCCGCGACGACGGATACGCAGTATTTT	CAAATTDTQYF
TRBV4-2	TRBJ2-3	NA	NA	TGTGCCAGCAGCCAGGGAGGCAGGGGTGCAGATACGCAGTATTTT	CASSQGGRGADTQYF
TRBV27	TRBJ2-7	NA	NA	TGTGCCAGCAGTTTATTAGGGTACGAGCAGTACTTC	CASSLLGYEQYF
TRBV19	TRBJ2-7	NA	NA	TGTGCCAGTAGTCCGGGACCGCTCGGTGAGCAGTACTTC	CASSPGPLGEQYF
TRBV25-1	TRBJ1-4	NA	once	TGTGCCAGCAGTGAATCCCTCGGCAGGCGGGGGGGTGAAAAACTGTTTTTT	CASSESLGRRGGEKLFF
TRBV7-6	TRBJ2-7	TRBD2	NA	TGTGCCAGCAGCCAAAGACTAGCGGGCGAGCAGTACTTC	CASSQRLAGEQYF
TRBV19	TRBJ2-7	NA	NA	TGTGCCAGTAACCCCGGGACTTACTACGAGCAGTACTTC	CASNPGTYYEQYF
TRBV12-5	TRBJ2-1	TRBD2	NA	TGTGCTAGTGGTTTGTTACTAGCGGAGATGAGCTCCTACAATGAGCAGTTCTTC	CASGLLLAEMSSYNEQFF
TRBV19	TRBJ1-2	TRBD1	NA	TGTGCCAGTAGTACACCGGGACAGCACTATGGCTACACCTTC	CASSTPGQHYGYTF
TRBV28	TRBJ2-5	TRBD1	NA	TGTGCCAGCAGCCTCCCCGGGACAGGGTGGGAGACCCAGTACTTC	CASSLPGTGWETQYF